Listed below are T cell receptor beta chains from one sample, sequenced in a study of blood T cells in healthy people across ages. In TCRdb, the 5' RACE reads were re-called with MiXCR into one record per CDR3 protein. The repertoire consists of 1.5 million to 2 million distinct CDR3 sequences, with 28% occurring once and the leading ten covering approximately 7.7%. Sequencing was carried out using blood. The receptors derive from a woman aged 25 to 45 in good health. Both conserved end residues are part of each CDR3. Fields, in order: D gene, V gene, J gene, clone size, CDR3 protein, CDR3 DNA. D genes are given only for firm matches. The size field is filled for only some rows; it gives once, few, many or a size class.

d_gene: TRBD1
v_gene: TRBV12-3/TRBV12-4
j_gene: TRBJ2-1
abundance: many
CDR3aa: CASLGDRGPNEQFF
CDR3nt: TGTGCCAGCCTGGGGGACAGGGGACCCAATGAGCAGTTCTTC

d_gene: TRBD2
v_gene: TRBV6-5
j_gene: TRBJ2-5
abundance: -
CDR3aa: CASTARGGQETQYF
CDR3nt: TGTGCCAGCACGGCCCGGGGGGGACAAGAGACCCAGTACTTC

d_gene: TRBD2
v_gene: TRBV10-1
j_gene: TRBJ2-7
abundance: -
CDR3aa: CASSESTSGTYEQYF
CDR3nt: TGCGCCAGCAGTGAGTCCACTAGCGGTACCTACGAGCAGTACTTC

d_gene: -
v_gene: TRBV20-1
j_gene: TRBJ2-1
abundance: many
CDR3aa: CSAREEDSVWYEQFF
CDR3nt: TGCAGTGCTAGAGAAGAGGACAGTGTTTGGTATGAGCAGTTCTTC

d_gene: -
v_gene: TRBV12-3/TRBV12-4
j_gene: TRBJ2-7
abundance: many
CDR3aa: CASSFSRSDEQYF
CDR3nt: TGTGCCAGCAGTTTTAGCCGCTCGGACGAGCAGTACTTC

d_gene: -
v_gene: TRBV21-1
j_gene: TRBJ2-5
abundance: -
CDR3aa: CASSRQLPRDTAFQTQYF
CDR3nt: TGTGCCAGCAGCCGTCAACTCCCCCGGGACACGGCGTTCCAGACCCAGTACTTC

d_gene: TRBD1
v_gene: TRBV28
j_gene: TRBJ2-3
abundance: few
CDR3aa: CASSRRGQTSDTQYF
CDR3nt: TGTGCCAGCAGTCGCCGGGGACAGACTTCAGATACGCAGTATTTT

d_gene: TRBD2
v_gene: TRBV28
j_gene: TRBJ2-7
abundance: -
CDR3aa: CASSQRGVSYEQYF
CDR3nt: TGTGCCAGCTCCCAGCGGGGGGTCTCCTACGAGCAGTACTTC

d_gene: -
v_gene: TRBV12-3/TRBV12-4
j_gene: TRBJ1-5
abundance: few
CDR3aa: CASSGVVNQPQHF
CDR3nt: TGTGCCAGCAGTGGGGTCGTCAATCAGCCCCAGCATTTT

d_gene: TRBD2
v_gene: TRBV7-3
j_gene: TRBJ2-7
abundance: few
CDR3aa: CASSLMGAGGGYNEQYF
CDR3nt: TGTGCCAGCAGCTTAATGGGAGCGGGGGGTGGGTACAATGAGCAGTACTTC

d_gene: -
v_gene: TRBV2
j_gene: TRBJ1-5
abundance: -
CDR3aa: CASSVESNQPQHF
CDR3nt: TGTGCCAGCAGTGTGGAGAGCAATCAGCCCCAGCATTTT

d_gene: -
v_gene: TRBV2
j_gene: TRBJ2-7
abundance: few
CDR3aa: CASSEALALRIYEQYF
CDR3nt: TGTGCCAGCAGTGAAGCGCTGGCCCTAAGGATATACGAGCAGTACTTC

d_gene: -
v_gene: TRBV12-5
j_gene: TRBJ2-5
abundance: few
CDR3aa: CASGLSETQYF
CDR3nt: TGTGCTAGTGGTTTATCGGAGACCCAGTACTTC

d_gene: TRBD1
v_gene: TRBV7-2
j_gene: TRBJ2-7
abundance: few
CDR3aa: CASSLGGRDRGNEQYF
CDR3nt: TGTGCCAGCAGCTTAGGGGGCAGGGACAGGGGCAACGAGCAGTACTTC

d_gene: TRBD1
v_gene: TRBV7-9
j_gene: TRBJ1-2
abundance: few
CDR3aa: CASSSGTGEEYGYTF
CDR3nt: TGTGCCAGCAGCTCTGGGACAGGGGAGGAATATGGCTACACCTTC

d_gene: -
v_gene: TRBV20-1
j_gene: TRBJ2-7
abundance: -
CDR3aa: CSAEDRTNSYEQYF
CDR3nt: TGCAGTGCTGAGGACAGAACCAACTCCTACGAGCAGTACTTC

d_gene: -
v_gene: TRBV28
j_gene: TRBJ1-6
abundance: -
CDR3aa: CASITGLNSPLHF
CDR3nt: TGTGCCAGCATTACGGGGCTTAATTCACCCCTCCACTTT

d_gene: TRBD2
v_gene: TRBV6-1
j_gene: TRBJ2-3
abundance: few
CDR3aa: CASSEGRGADTQYF
CDR3nt: TGTGCCAGCAGTGAAGGGCGGGGGGCAGATACGCAGTATTTT

d_gene: -
v_gene: TRBV7-6
j_gene: TRBJ1-4
abundance: -
CDR3aa: CTSSADPEKLFF
CDR3nt: TGTACCAGCAGCGCGGATCCCGAAAAACTGTTTTTT

d_gene: TRBD2
v_gene: TRBV20-1
j_gene: TRBJ2-3
abundance: -
CDR3aa: CSALGLADRTDTQYF
CDR3nt: TGCAGTGCTCTCGGACTAGCGGACCGCACAGATACGCAGTATTTT

d_gene: TRBD1
v_gene: TRBV4-1
j_gene: TRBJ1-2
abundance: -
CDR3aa: CASAPTGDNYGYTF
CDR3nt: TGCGCCAGCGCTCCTACAGGGGATAACTATGGCTACACCTTC

d_gene: -
v_gene: TRBV7-9
j_gene: TRBJ2-7
abundance: -
CDR3aa: CASSLARSTVRSPEQYF
CDR3nt: TGTGCCAGCAGCTTAGCCCGCTCTACAGTTAGGAGTCCCGAGCAGTACTTC

d_gene: TRBD2
v_gene: TRBV6-4
j_gene: TRBJ2-3
abundance: many
CDR3aa: CASSVTSGGDTDTQYF
CDR3nt: TGTGCCAGCAGTGTTACTAGCGGGGGTGACACAGATACGCAGTATTTT

d_gene: -
v_gene: TRBV7-9
j_gene: TRBJ2-3
abundance: -
CDR3aa: CASSSWDSFSTDTQYF
CDR3nt: TGTGCCAGCAGCTCCTGGGATAGTTTTAGCACAGATACGCAGTATTTT

d_gene: -
v_gene: TRBV4-2
j_gene: TRBJ2-5
abundance: few
CDR3aa: CASSQGHGAEETQYF
CDR3nt: TGTGCCAGCAGCCAGGGGCACGGCGCGGAAGAGACCCAGTACTTC

d_gene: -
v_gene: TRBV6-1
j_gene: TRBJ1-6
abundance: -
CDR3aa: CASQVNSYNSPLHF
CDR3nt: TGTGCCAGTCAGGTGAACTCCTATAATTCACCCCTCCACTTT

d_gene: -
v_gene: TRBV7-2
j_gene: TRBJ1-5
abundance: few
CDR3aa: CASSLVHGDQPQHF
CDR3nt: TGTGCCAGCAGCTTAGTCCATGGCGATCAGCCCCAGCATTTT

d_gene: TRBD1
v_gene: TRBV13
j_gene: TRBJ2-7
abundance: many
CDR3aa: CASTLGQGINEQYF
CDR3nt: TGTGCCAGCACCCTTGGACAGGGGATCAACGAGCAGTACTTC

d_gene: TRBD2
v_gene: TRBV20-1
j_gene: TRBJ2-1
abundance: many
CDR3aa: CSARSPGTSGDNEQFF
CDR3nt: TGCAGTGCTAGATCACCCGGGACTAGCGGGGACAATGAGCAGTTCTTC

d_gene: -
v_gene: TRBV18
j_gene: TRBJ2-1
abundance: -
CDR3aa: CASSLATGVSYNEQFF
CDR3nt: TGTGCCAGCTCACTAGCGACGGGGGTGTCCTACAATGAGCAGTTCTTC

d_gene: TRBD1
v_gene: TRBV7-7
j_gene: TRBJ1-2
abundance: -
CDR3aa: CASSLSSRDRVLGDYGYTF
CDR3nt: TGTGCCAGCAGCCTATCTTCCCGGGACAGAGTTTTAGGAGACTATGGCTACACCTTC

d_gene: TRBD2
v_gene: TRBV20-1
j_gene: TRBJ2-1
abundance: -
CDR3aa: CSAIFRAGGPGEQFF
CDR3nt: TGCAGTGCCATTTTTAGGGCGGGAGGGCCGGGTGAGCAGTTCTTC

d_gene: -
v_gene: TRBV2
j_gene: TRBJ2-2
abundance: -
CDR3aa: CATRVRQGGTGELFF
CDR3nt: TGTGCCACCCGGGTACGACAGGGAGGCACCGGGGAACTGTTTTTT

d_gene: -
v_gene: TRBV20-1
j_gene: TRBJ1-2
abundance: many
CDR3aa: CSARLGGYGYTF
CDR3nt: TGCAGTGCTAGATTAGGGGGCTATGGCTACACCTTC

d_gene: TRBD1
v_gene: TRBV20-1
j_gene: TRBJ2-5
abundance: -
CDR3aa: CSASEGQQETQYF
CDR3nt: TGCAGTGCTAGTGAGGGACAGCAAGAGACCCAGTACTTC

d_gene: -
v_gene: TRBV5-1
j_gene: TRBJ2-7
abundance: -
CDR3aa: CASSLDWESYEQYF
CDR3nt: TGCGCCAGCAGCTTGGACTGGGAGTCCTACGAGCAGTACTTC

d_gene: TRBD1
v_gene: TRBV30
j_gene: TRBJ2-7
abundance: many
CDR3aa: CAWSSGTGHYEQYF
CDR3nt: TGTGCCTGGAGTTCCGGGACAGGGCACTACGAGCAGTACTTC

d_gene: -
v_gene: TRBV6-5
j_gene: TRBJ1-1
abundance: few
CDR3aa: CASGRGRDTEAFF
CDR3nt: TGTGCCAGCGGCCGGGGGCGGGACACTGAAGCTTTCTTT

d_gene: -
v_gene: TRBV7-9
j_gene: TRBJ2-1
abundance: -
CDR3aa: CASSPSDREYYEQFF
CDR3nt: TGTGCCAGCAGCCCATCCGATCGTGAGTACTACGAGCAGTTCTTC

d_gene: TRBD1
v_gene: TRBV7-2
j_gene: TRBJ1-6
abundance: -
CDR3aa: CASSLTGVPSPLHF
CDR3nt: TGTGCCAGCAGCTTGACAGGGGTACCTTCACCCCTCCACTTT

d_gene: -
v_gene: TRBV27
j_gene: TRBJ2-7
abundance: -
CDR3aa: CASSLSRQGIKNEQYF
CDR3nt: TGTGCCAGCAGTTTATCAAGGCAGGGGATAAAGAACGAGCAGTACTTC

d_gene: -
v_gene: TRBV2
j_gene: TRBJ1-1
abundance: once
CDR3aa: CASMEIGNTEAFF
CDR3nt: TGTGCCAGCATGGAGATCGGGAACACTGAAGCTTTCTTT

d_gene: TRBD1
v_gene: TRBV28
j_gene: TRBJ2-7
abundance: many
CDR3aa: CASLGQGVHEQYF
CDR3nt: TGTGCCAGCCTGGGACAGGGTGTACACGAGCAGTACTTC

d_gene: -
v_gene: TRBV24-1
j_gene: TRBJ2-1
abundance: -
CDR3aa: CATMVDNEQFF
CDR3nt: TGTGCCACCATGGTGGACAATGAGCAGTTCTTC

d_gene: TRBD1
v_gene: TRBV2
j_gene: TRBJ2-3
abundance: -
CDR3aa: CASHRTGRWIGQYF
CDR3nt: TGTGCCAGCCACAGGACAGGGAGGTGGATCGGGCAGTATTTT

d_gene: -
v_gene: TRBV2
j_gene: TRBJ2-5
abundance: few
CDR3aa: CASRRQQETQYF
CDR3nt: TGTGCCAGCAGAAGACAGCAAGAGACCCAGTACTTC